Listed below are T cell receptor beta chains from one sample, sequenced in a study of cytomegalovirus exposure and HLA in healthy donors. Only in-frame clones appear in the TCRdb table, and some are missing; sequencing was by immunoSEQ multiplex PCR. The sample has 90,000 to 150,000 clones. The sample was PBMCs. The source is a man aged 18 to 29 in good health and CMV-seronegative. Both conserved end residues are part of each CDR3. The D gene is left open where the match is weak.

CDR3aa	CDR3nt	v_gene	j_gene	d_gene
CASSPPGTGSSVSVEKLFF	TGTGCCAGCAGCCCCCCCGGGACAGGGAGTTCAGTCAGCGTCGAAAAACTGTTTTTT	TRBV5-7	TRBJ1-4	TRBD1
CASSFGGPNTEAFF	TGTGCCAGCAGTTTTGGAGGCCCGAACACTGAAGCTTTCTTT	TRBV6-5	TRBJ1-1	NA
CASSPRTQNTGELFF	TGCGCCAGCAGCCCCCGGACACAAAACACCGGGGAGCTGTTTTTT	TRBV5-1	TRBJ2-2	NA
CASNPPGSYEQYF	TGTGCCAGCAACCCACCCGGCTCCTACGAGCAGTACTTC	TRBV28	TRBJ2-7	NA
CASSFGLAEGAGYTF	TGTGCCAGCAGCTTCGGACTGGCGGAGGGGGCTGGCTACACCTTC	TRBV7-9	TRBJ1-2	TRBD1
CASSSSLGGLDYEQYF	TGTGCCAGCAGCTCATCCCTCGGGGGGTTAGACTACGAGCAGTACTTC	TRBV7-9	TRBJ2-7	TRBD2
CASSLATTGTRAEAFF	TGTGCCAGCAGCTTAGCAACGACAGGGACGAGGGCTGAAGCTTTCTTT	TRBV7-9	TRBJ1-1	TRBD1
CAGSRDRVKRAFF	TGTGCCGGCTCCCGGGACAGGGTCAAAAGGGCTTTCTTT	TRBV6-1	TRBJ1-1	TRBD1
CASSLATSGTTDTQYF	TGCGCCAGCAGCCTGGCGACTAGCGGGACCACAGATACGCAGTATTTT	TRBV4-1	TRBJ2-3	TRBD2
CASSVTGTGGSPLHF	TGTGCCAGCAGCGTAACCGGGACAGGGGGCTCACCCCTCCACTTT	TRBV9	TRBJ1-6	TRBD1
CASSQDRRETQYF	TGTGCCAGCTCACAAGACAGACGAGAGACCCAGTACTTC	TRBV18	TRBJ2-5	NA
CASSAGLAGPDTQYF	TGTGCCAGCAGTGCGGGACTAGCAGGGCCAGATACGCAGTATTTT	TRBV6-4	TRBJ2-3	TRBD2
CASSPGGQTTGELFF	TGCGCCAGCAGCCCCGGGGGGCAGACCACCGGGGAGCTGTTTTTT	TRBV5-1	TRBJ2-2	NA
CSSDRGTEAFF	TGCAGCTCAGACAGGGGTACTGAAGCTTTCTTT	TRBV29-1	TRBJ1-1	TRBD1
CASGLVSLDSGGTHIHTGELFF	TGTGCTAGTGGTTTGGTATCGTTAGATAGCGGGGGGACCCACATCCACACCGGGGAGCTGTTTTTT	TRBV12-5	TRBJ2-2	TRBD2
CASTLGTGAAGNTIYF	TGTGCCAGCACACTTGGGACAGGGGCAGCTGGAAACACCATATATTTT	TRBV7-9	TRBJ1-3	TRBD1
CASSAGTSDGSYNEQFF	TGCGCCAGCAGCGCGGGGACTAGCGATGGGTCCTACAATGAGCAGTTCTTC	TRBV5-1	TRBJ2-1	TRBD2
CASSSGQGTPEAFF	TGCGCCAGCAGTTCCGGACAGGGCACTCCTGAAGCTTTCTTT	TRBV5-1	TRBJ1-1	TRBD1
CASSFNLFTVPQEAQYF	TGTGCCAGCAGCTTTAACTTATTCACGGTACCGCAAGAGGCCCAGTACTTC	TRBV7-6	TRBJ2-5	NA
CASSPRGQPRRTEAFF	TGTGCCAGTAGTCCCAGGGGACAGCCTCGACGGACTGAAGCTTTCTTT	TRBV19	TRBJ1-1	TRBD1
CASSLVQGGQPQHF	TGCGCCAGCAGCTTGGTGCAGGGGGGACAGCCCCAGCATTTT	TRBV5-1	TRBJ1-5	TRBD1
CASSLGGGEYEQYF	TGTGCCAGCAGCTTAGGTGGAGGGGAGTACGAGCAGTACTTC	TRBV7-6	TRBJ2-7	NA